Below, 28 T cell receptor beta chains from the same sample are listed, as sequenced in a study of blood T cell repertoires in COVID-19. The data were produced by immunoSEQ multiplex PCR, yet TCRdb's version contains in-frame clones alone and is incomplete. The table has 43,000 or so clones, about 85% seen once. Source material: peripheral blood. All receptors come from a woman older than 75 with active COVID-19.

V usage is TRBV30 and J usage is TRBJ2-5; maybe TRBD2 (5 bases). Trimming took 4 bases from V and 3 from J, leaving 12 bases between them. CDR3 length: 13 residues. The V gene's germline CDR1 is GTSNPN and CDR2 SVGIG (reference sequence). The CDR3 region is CAWNPGRKETQYF. DNA of the CDR3: TGTGCCTGGAACCCGGGAAGAAAAGAGACCCAGTACTTC.

This clone appeared a single time. The chain is built from TRBV19 and TRBJ2-5; 7 positions agree with TRBD2. The CDR3 length is 15 residues. The junction had 9 bases not matched to a gene; V was cut back by 4 bases and J by 4 bases. From germline, CDR1 is LNHDA and CDR2 SQIVND (reference sequence). The CDR3 nucleotides are TGTGCCAGTAGTACACACCGACTAGCAGGAGAGACCCAGTACTTC. Residues: CASSTHRLAGETQYF. Full variable domain (rest looked up from reference TRBV19 and TRBJ2-5): DGGITQSPKYLFRKEGQNVTLSCEQNLNHDAMYWYRQDPGQGLRLIYYSQIVNDFQKGDIAEGYSVSREKKESFPLTVTSAQKNPTAFYLCASSTHRLAGETQYFGPGTRLLVL.

The V and J genes are TRBV7-2 and TRBJ1-3, with D maybe TRBD1 (6 bases). The CDR3 totals 16 residues. The germline V gene encodes CDR1 SGHTA and CDR2 FQGNSA. The V end was cut by 5 bases, the J end by 4 bases, with 18 bases between. DNA of the CDR3: TGTGCCAGCAGCGCCGATTATACAGGGAGCGGAAACACCATATATTTT. Residues: CASSADYTGSGNTIYF.

This chain uses TRBV6-5 with TRBJ2-1, with 10 bases matching TRBD1. Per the germline V gene, CDR1 is MNHEY and CDR2 is SVGAGI. Unmatched junction bases numbered 9, after V lost 2 bases and J lost 8 bases. This CDR3 has 16 amino acids. CDR3 in DNA: TGTGCCAGCAGTTACCCTCCGGGACAGGGGAGGGATGAGCAGTTCTTC. This translates into CASSYPPGQGRDEQFF.

Only a few counts were recorded for this clone. The chain's CDR3 is CAISEGWETDTQYF. The CDR3 bases are TGTGCCATCAGTGAAGGTTGGGAGACAGATACGCAGTATTTT. The V and J genes are TRBV10-3 and TRBJ2-3, with D possibly TRBD2 on 5 matching bases. Trimming left V 3 bases short and J 3 bases short, with 10 bases between. The germline gives CDR1 ENHRY, CDR2 SYGVKD. CDR3 length: 14 residues.

The chain joins TRBV3-1 (or the pseudogene TRBV3-2) to TRBJ2-5; D uncertain. The CDR3 consists of 13 residues. CDR1 and CDR2 from the germline V gene are LGHDT and YNNKEL (reference sequence). Trimming stripped 11 bases from V and 5 bases from J, with 18 bases between. The chain's CDR3 is CASKTSIAETQYF. In DNA, the CDR3 is TGTGCCTCCAAGACCTCAATAGCCGAGACCCAGTACTTC.

V is TRBV6-6 and J is TRBJ1-2; the D is unclear. CDR3 length: 13 amino acids. V lost 6 bases and J lost 9, with 17 bases in between. The germline CDR1 and CDR2 sequences are MNHNY and SVGAGI (reference sequence). The CDR3 protein is CASSLDTDLRYTF. In DNA, the CDR3 is TGTGCCAGCAGCTTAGACACGGACTTACGCTACACCTTC.

The genes are TRBV7-2 and TRBJ1-6; D not certain. Trimming removed 5 bases at V and 8 bases at J, with 19 bases between. CDR1 is SGHTA, CDR2 FQGNSA, per germline. CDR3 length: 16 residues. The DNA of the CDR3 is TGTGCCAGCAGCCGGGGTGGTCTGTCTTTGGATTCACCCCTCCACTTT. As protein: CASSRGGLSLDSPLHF.

The chain combines TRBV4-3 with TRBJ2-2; D is perhaps TRBD2 (7 bases). Germline V gene data show CDR1 as LGHNA and CDR2 as YSLEER. V lost 1 base to trimming and J lost 0 bases, with 9 bases between them. This CDR3 region has 16 residues. The CDR3 DNA is TGCGCCAGCAGCCAAGCGGGGGGCGCGAACACCGGGGAGCTGTTTTTT. Its protein is CASSQAGGANTGELFF.

This chain connects TRBV4-3 to TRBJ2-3, with 7 nucleotides matching TRBD1. Germline CDR1 LGHNA, CDR2 YSLEER. V was pared by 3 bases and J by 0 bases, with 3 bases of the junction left unmatched. This CDR3 has 15 residues. DNA of the CDR3: TGCGCCAGCAGCCATTACAGGGGAAGCACAGATACGCAGTATTTT. This gives the protein CASSHYRGSTDTQYF.

The chain recombines TRBV7-2 with TRBJ1-2, with TRBD1 as a possible D gene (6 bases). The germline V and J ends were trimmed by 6 bases and 0 bases, with 11 bases remaining between them. CDR1 is SGHTA and CDR2 is FQGNSA in the germline V gene. This CDR3 has 14 residues. This chain's CDR3 is CASRRTETNYGYTF. For the CDR3, the DNA is TGTGCCAGCAGACGGACAGAGACTAACTATGGCTACACCTTC.

The gene calls are TRBV11-3 and TRBJ2-1; D perhaps matches TRBD1 (5 bases). This CDR3 has 13 amino acids. The V gene lost 5 bases and the J gene lost 4 bases, with 9 bases spanning the gap. Germline values: CDR1 SGHNT, CDR2 YENEEA. This CDR3 is CASSRTPYNEQFF. CDR3 nucleotides: TGTGCCAGCAGCCGGACACCGTACAATGAGCAGTTCTTC.

The chain joins TRBV6-5 to TRBJ2-7; 7 bases fit TRBD1. V dropped 6 bases and J dropped 2; count of bases not matched to a gene: 4. CDR1 MNHEY and CDR2 SVGAGI come from the germline V gene. The CDR3 is 13 amino acids. CDR3 coding DNA: TGTGCCAGCAGGCCCGGGACAGCCTACGAGCAGTACTTC. Translated: CASRPGTAYEQYF.

The chain combines TRBV27 with TRBJ1-2; 7 nucleotides line up with TRBD1. This CDR3 has 15 amino acids. In germline, CDR1 is MNHEY, CDR2 SMNVEV (reference sequence). The V gene end was trimmed by 5 bases and the J gene end by 0 bases; junction bases not matched to a gene: 6. The DNA of the CDR3 is TGTGCCAGCAGTCCCCTGGGACAGACTAACTATGGCTACACCTTC. Protein product: CASSPLGQTNYGYTF.

The rearrangement links TRBV7-9 to TRBJ1-5; no clear D. V lost 5 bases to trimming and J lost 2 bases, with 10 bases between them. Germline-derived CDR1 and CDR2 are SEHNR and FQNEAQ (reference sequence). This CDR3 is built from 14 residues. The CDR3 region is CASSPTGGNQPQHF. The CDR3 bases are TGTGCCAGCAGCCCGACGGGTGGCAATCAGCCCCAGCATTTT.

The CDR3 DNA follows: TGTGCCAGCAGTCGATCAGGGTTAAGAAGCACAGATACGCAGTATTTT. It encodes CASSRSGLRSTDTQYF. The chain couples TRBV2 to TRBJ2-3, with D possibly matching TRBD1 (5 bases). CDR3 length: 16 amino acids. Germline-derived CDR1 and CDR2 are SNHLY and FYNNEI. V was shortened by 5 bases and J by 0 bases, with 15 bases between the two germline ends.

This clone is a singleton in its sample. J is TRBJ2-7 and V is TRBV2; 11 positions agree with TRBD1. The ends lost 4 bases at V and 1 base at J; junction bases unmatched: 6. This CDR3 has 16 residues. CDR1 and CDR2 (germline): SNHLY, FYNNEI. The CDR3 loop reads CASSGGQGGYSYEQYF. In DNA form, the CDR3 reads TGTGCCAGCAGTGGGGGACAGGGGGGTTATTCCTACGAGCAGTACTTC. Supplemented by reference TRBV2 and TRBJ2-7, the full variable domain reads EPEVTQTPSHQVTQMGQEVILRCVPISNHLYFYWYRQILGQKVEFLVSFYNNEISEKSEIFDDQFSVERPDGSNFTLKIRSTKLEDSAMYFCASSGGQGGYSYEQYFGPGTRLTVT.

The J gene is TRBJ2-1, the V gene TRBV27; TRBD2 might be the D (6 bases). The V gene's germline CDR1 is MNHEY and CDR2 SMNVEV (reference sequence). V was cut by 5 bases and J by 7 bases, with 21 bases left in between. CDR3 length: 16 residues. This chain's CDR3 is CASSPWRGLDLNEQFF. DNA of the CDR3: TGTGCCAGCAGTCCATGGCGGGGTTTAGATCTAAATGAGCAGTTCTTC.

This clone was detected a few times. The V gene is TRBV5-1, the J gene TRBJ2-5; 7 nucleotides line up with TRBD1. CDR3 size: 15 residues. J gave up 4 bases and V 0 bases, and 6 bases lay outside the gene matches. The germline gives CDR1 SGHRS, CDR2 YFSETQ. CDR3 DNA sequence: TGCGCCAGCAGCTTGGGTTTGAGGGGGCGAGAGACCCAGTACTTC. Translated: CASSLGLRGRETQYF.

The rearrangement links TRBV11-2 to TRBJ1-1; TRBD1 agrees at 7 bases. Germline CDR1 SGHAT, CDR2 FQNNGV. The length of the CDR3 is 14 residues. J gave up 5 bases and V 5 bases, and 8 bases lay outside the gene matches. The CDR3 sequence: CASSHSGTDTEAFF. The CDR3 DNA follows: TGTGCCAGCAGCCACTCCGGGACAGATACTGAAGCTTTCTTT.

The gene calls are TRBV6-2 or TRBV6-3 and TRBJ2-7, with D hard to call. Trimming removed 2 bases from V and 13 bases from J, with 12 bases in between. Germline CDR1 MNHEY, CDR2 SVGEGT. The CDR3 is 11 residues long. CDR3 region: CASSYGYSSYF. CDR3 DNA: TGTGCCAGCAGTTACGGGTACAGCTCCTACTTC.

The V and J genes are TRBV7-2 and TRBJ2-2; TRBD1 is a possible D gene (5 bases). The CDR3 has 13 amino acids. The germline V and J ends were trimmed by 5 bases and 6 bases, with 10 bases remaining between them. The germline gives CDR1 SGHTA, CDR2 FQGNSA. CDR3 sequence reads: CASSLPGPGELFF. The CDR3 region has the DNA TGTGCCAGCAGCCTACCAGGGCCCGGGGAGCTGTTTTTT.

This chain uses TRBV5-1 with TRBJ1-4, with TRBD1 matching 8 bases. The CDR3 has 13 amino acids. CDR1 is SGHRS and CDR2 is YFSETQ in the germline V gene. V lost 6 bases to trimming and J lost 7 bases; unmatched junction nucleotides: 5. The CDR3 is CASKQGGTEKLFF. The CDR3 nucleotides are TGCGCCAGCAAACAGGGGGGTACTGAAAAACTGTTTTTT.

The J gene is TRBJ1-5, the V gene TRBV5-3, with 8 bases lining up with TRBD1. TRBV5-3 is placed among ORFs of uncertain function. This CDR3 contains 14 residues. With 10 bases clipped from V and 2 bases from J, the junction kept 8 bases outside the gene matches. This chain's CDR3 is CAGQGFWCNQPQHF. The CDR3 bases are TGTGCCGGACAGGGTTTTTGGTGCAATCAGCCCCAGCATTTT.

The V gene is TRBV6-2 or TRBV6-3, the J gene TRBJ2-7, with TRBD1 matching over 8 bases. The CDR3 extends over 16 amino acids. CDR1 and CDR2 (germline): MNHEY, SVGEGT. The J segment lost 5 bases and the V segment lost 0 bases, leaving 9 bases of the junction unmatched. The CDR3 coding sequence is TGTGCCAGCAGTTACTCGGGGGCTGACAGGGGCCACGAGCAGTACTTC. It translates to CASSYSGADRGHEQYF.

The chain recombines TRBV7-2 with TRBJ2-1; TRBD1 aligns across 8 bases. The trim removed 5 bases at V and 2 bases at J, leaving 5 bases unmatched. The CDR3 has 15 residues. The germline CDR1 and CDR2 sequences are SGHTA and FQGNSA. The CDR3 DNA is TGTGCCAGCAGCCAAGGACAGGGTACCTACAATGAGCAGTTCTTC. It is translated as CASSQGQGTYNEQFF.

The chain is built from TRBV19 and TRBJ1-6, with 8 bases fitting TRBD1. The CDR3 has 14 amino acids. The germline V gene encodes CDR1 LNHDA and CDR2 SQIVND (reference sequence). J gave up 7 bases and V 7 bases, and 6 bases lay outside the gene matches. CDR3 DNA: TGTGCCAGTATGGGTACAGGGGGAAATTCACCCCTCCACTTT. Translating it yields CASMGTGGNSPLHF.

The rearrangement uses TRBV5-1 and TRBJ1-2; D is undetermined. This CDR3 is 16 amino acids long. Germline V gives CDR1 SGHRS, CDR2 YFSETQ. Trimming cost V 1 base and J 2 bases, with 15 bases left between them. CDR3 in DNA: TGCGCCAGCAGCTTGACCATGGATACAGAGAACTATGGCTACACCTTC. This encodes CASSLTMDTENYGYTF.